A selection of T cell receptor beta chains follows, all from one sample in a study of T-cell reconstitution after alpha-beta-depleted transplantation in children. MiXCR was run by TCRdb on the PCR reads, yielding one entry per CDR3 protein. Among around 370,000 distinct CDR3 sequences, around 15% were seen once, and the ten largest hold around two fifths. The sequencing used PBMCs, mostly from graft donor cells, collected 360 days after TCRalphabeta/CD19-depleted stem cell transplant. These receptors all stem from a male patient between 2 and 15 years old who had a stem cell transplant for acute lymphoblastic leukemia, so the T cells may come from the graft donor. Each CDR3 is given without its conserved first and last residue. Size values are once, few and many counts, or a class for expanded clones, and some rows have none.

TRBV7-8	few	ATRRRGTGELF
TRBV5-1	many	ASSLGEYQETQY
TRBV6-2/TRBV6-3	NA	ASSYAAGQPQH
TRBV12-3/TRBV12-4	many	ASTPRRGTNTIY
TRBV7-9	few	ASSSPMLSGYGYT
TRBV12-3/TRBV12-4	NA	ASSLAVVPRGYT
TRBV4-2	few	ASSQVLLAGDYNEQF
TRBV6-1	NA	ASSERQGLNEKLF
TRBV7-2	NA	ASSEGSSYEQY
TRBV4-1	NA	ASSQEGGPAFSGNTIY
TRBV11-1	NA	ASSLFSPRAWTLPEQF
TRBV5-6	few	ASSLGQGAPRY
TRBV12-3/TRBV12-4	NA	ASSLGRRLSTYEQY
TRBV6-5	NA	ASSYDRSSGNTIY
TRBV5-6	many	ASSLIGLAGGVTDTQY
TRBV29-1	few	SATSRVRDEQY
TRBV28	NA	ASSLLFSGGALYNEQF
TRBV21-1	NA	ASSKAAGNRGTGNYEQY
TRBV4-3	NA	ASSPGWGVGFSTDTQY
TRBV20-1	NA	SARDPRTGGVSYNEQF
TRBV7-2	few	ASSPGQVRRYT
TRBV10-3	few	AIARAGQGSYNEQF
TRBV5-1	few	ASSLVLGRDIKETQY